This paragraph covers one TCR beta chain sequence. The CDR3 extends over 19 amino acids. CDR1 is KGHDR and CDR2 is SFDVKD in the germline V gene. The V gene lost 2 bases and the J gene lost 3 bases, with 21 bases spanning the gap. TCRdb called the RT-PCR reads again in MiXCR, with one record for every CDR3 protein. The sample has around 700,000 distinct CDR3 sequences, 11% to 15% seen once; the top ten hold 3.6%. The chain uses TRBV24-1 and TRBJ2-2, with no clear D. The material sequenced was memory CD4+ T cells from blood. This TCR was sampled from a female donor in good health, serving as a healthy control. CDR3 residues: CATSDSPGSTSAYTGELFF. As DNA, the CDR3 is TGTGCCACCAGTGATTCCCCGGGCTCCACGTCGGCCTACACCGGGGAGCTGTTTTTT.